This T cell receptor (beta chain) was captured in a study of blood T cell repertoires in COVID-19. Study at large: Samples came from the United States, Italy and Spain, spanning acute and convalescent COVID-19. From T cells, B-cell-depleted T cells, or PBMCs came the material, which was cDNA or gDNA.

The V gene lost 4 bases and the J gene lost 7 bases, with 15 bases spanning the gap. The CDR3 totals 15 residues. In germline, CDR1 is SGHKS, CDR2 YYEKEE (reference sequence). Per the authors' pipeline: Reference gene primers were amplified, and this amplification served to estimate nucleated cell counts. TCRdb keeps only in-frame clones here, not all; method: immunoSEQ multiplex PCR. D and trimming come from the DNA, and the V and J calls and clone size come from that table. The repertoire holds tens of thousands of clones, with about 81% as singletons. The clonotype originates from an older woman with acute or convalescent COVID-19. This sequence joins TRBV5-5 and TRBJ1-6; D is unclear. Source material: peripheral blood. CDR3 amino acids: CASSPRGGWNSPLHF. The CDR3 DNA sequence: TGTGCCAGCAGCCCCCGGGGAGGGTGGAATTCACCCCTCCACTTT.